The 21 T cell receptor beta chains below were found in one sample sequenced in a study of cytomegalovirus exposure and HLA in healthy donors. The PCR was carried out with 60 Vbeta primers and 13 Jbeta primers. Here immunoSEQ multiplex PCR was the method, and the copy in TCRdb shows in-frame clones only, minus some. The sample has under 200,000 clones; roughly three quarters are singletons. Specimen: PBMCs. The origin of the receptors is a man between 18 and 29 years old in good health and CMV-seropositive.

This chain connects TRBV10-3 to TRBJ2-5; the D is unclear. The J call is doubtful: the DNA matches TRBJ2-7 better. CDR3 length: 13 amino acids. Per the germline V gene, CDR1 is ENHRY and CDR2 is SYGVKD. CDR3 in amino acids: CAISDVTAYEQYF. Written as DNA, the CDR3 is TGTGCCATCAGTGATGTGACTGCCTACGAGCAGTACTTC.

This chain uses TRBV9 with TRBJ2-5, with D hard to call. The DNA end is more similar to TRBJ2-7, so the J call may be wrong. In germline, CDR1 is SGDLS, CDR2 YYNGEE. This CDR3 comprises 15 residues. This CDR3 reads CASSVGVLPAYEQYF. CDR3 DNA: TGTGCCAGCAGCGTAGGTGTCTTGCCTGCCTACGAGCAGTACTTC.

This rearrangement joins TRBV29-1 to TRBJ2-3; possibly TRBD1 for D (6 bases). The germline V gene has CDR1 SQVTM and CDR2 ANQGSEA. This CDR3 is 13 amino acids long. Trimming cost V 0 bases and J 5 bases, with 9 bases left between them. Written as DNA, the CDR3 is TGCAGCGTTGAAGAGGGGGCCCAAGATACGCAGTATTTT. Its protein product is CSVEEGAQDTQYF.

The J gene is TRBJ2-7, the V gene TRBV6-1; 8 nucleotides agree with TRBD1. CDR3 size: 12 residues. CDR1 is MNHNS and CDR2 is SASEGT in the germline V gene. The CDR3 sequence is CASSATGDSFLV. CDR3 in DNA: TGTGCCAGCAGCGCGACAGGGGACTCGTTCTTGGTC.

This rearrangement joins TRBV5-6 to TRBJ2-4; 7 bases align to TRBD2. The CDR3 runs 14 residues. CDR1 and CDR2 from the germline V gene are SGHDT and YYEEEE. V was clipped by 4 bases and J by 5 bases; unmatched bases: 6. In DNA, the CDR3 is TGTGCCAGCAGCCGCTCTAGCGGCGAAAACATTCAGTACTTC. It yields the protein CASSRSSGENIQYF.

The CDR3 sequence is CASSSPTGISGYTF. DNA of the CDR3: TGTGCCAGCAGTTCCCCTACAGGGATAAGTGGCTACACCTTC. This rearrangement joins TRBV6-6 to TRBJ1-2, with TRBD1 as a possible D gene (6 bases). The length of the CDR3 is 14 residues. Trimming took off 4 bases at V and 7 bases at J, with 16 bases between the two ends. Germline-derived CDR1 and CDR2 are MNHNY and SVGAGI (reference sequence).

This chain connects TRBV30 to TRBJ1-5; no firm D call. The CDR3 contains 13 residues. V lost 0 bases and J 5 bases, leaving 8 bases between the germline ends. Germline loops: CDR1 GTSNPN, CDR2 SVGIG (reference sequence). For the CDR3, the DNA is TGTGCCTGGAGTGTGAGTTCCCATCAGCCCCAGCATTTT. Protein sequence: CAWSVSSHQPQHF.

J is TRBJ2-4 and V is TRBV6-6, with 8 bases fitting TRBD2. The germline gives CDR1 MNHNY, CDR2 SVGAGI (reference sequence). The CDR3 is 14 amino acids. V lost 6 bases and J lost 6; bases outside the gene matches: 7. Here the CDR3 DNA reads TGTGCCAGCAGGCCGCGGGGGGACGGAAACATTCAGTACTTC. Amino acid sequence: CASRPRGDGNIQYF.

J is TRBJ1-1 and V is TRBV5-1; 9 bases match TRBD1. V lost 3 bases and J lost 10; bases outside the gene matches: 7. The CDR3 is 13 amino acids. The germline V gene encodes CDR1 SGHRS and CDR2 YFSETQ. This CDR3 reads CASSWGDREGAFF. The CDR3 DNA follows: TGCGCCAGCAGCTGGGGGGACAGGGAGGGAGCTTTCTTT. Looking up the rest from reference TRBV5-1 and TRBJ1-1 gives the full variable domain: KAGVTQTPRYLIKTRGQQVTLSCSPISGHRSVSWYQQTPGQGLQFLFEYFSETQRNKGNFPGRFSGRQFSNSRSEMNVSTLELGDSALYLCASSWGDREGAFFGQGTRLTVV.

This chain connects TRBV27 to TRBJ2-2; a weak D match, TRBD1 (7 bases). Per the germline V gene, CDR1 is MNHEY and CDR2 is SMNVEV (reference sequence). The CDR3 contains 16 residues. Trimming left V 10 bases short and J 0 bases short, with 18 bases between. The CDR3 region has the DNA TGTGCCACCTCACAGGGGCGGGGCACGAACACCGGGGAGCTGTTTTTT. As protein: CATSQGRGTNTGELFF.

The V gene is TRBV7-8, the J gene TRBJ1-5, with 10 nucleotides matching TRBD1. This CDR3 has 16 residues. Germline lookup yields CDR1 SGHVS and CDR2 FQNEAQ. The J segment lost 0 bases and the V segment lost 5 bases, leaving 4 bases of the junction unmatched. CDR3 amino acids: CASSPTGGYSNQPQHF. CDR3 sequence (DNA): TGTGCCAGCAGCCCGACAGGGGGCTATAGCAATCAGCCCCAGCATTTT.

V gene TRBV4-3 combines with J gene TRBJ2-2, with TRBD1 matching over 8 bases. Per the germline V gene, CDR1 is LGHNA and CDR2 is YSLEER. V lost 7 bases and J lost 7; bases outside the gene matches: 8. The CDR3 runs to 14 residues. DNA for the CDR3: TGCGCCAGCACGACAGACAGGGGTTTCGGGGAGCTGTTTTTT. This encodes CASTTDRGFGELFF.

The chain couples TRBV19 to TRBJ1-3; D is ambiguous. Germline values: CDR1 LNHDA, CDR2 SQIVND (reference sequence). The CDR3 covers 15 residues. The V end lost 4 bases, the J end lost 0 bases, and 10 bases lay between the germline ends. The CDR3 here is CASSTYDISGNTIYF. CDR3 DNA sequence: TGTGCCAGTAGTACTTACGACATCTCTGGAAACACCATATATTTT.

V and J are TRBV4-1 and TRBJ1-1, with TRBD1 identical over 7 bases. The CDR3 contains 15 residues. V lost 6 bases and J lost 6; bases outside the gene matches: 13. Germline CDR1 reads MGHRA; CDR2 reads YSYEKL. Written as DNA, the CDR3 is TGCGCCAGCAGGGCGACTGAACGGGACAGCGCTGAAGCTTTCTTT. Its protein product is CASRATERDSAEAFF.

This clone came up once. This chain uses TRBV7-9 with TRBJ1-2, with unresolved D. The V end was cut by 5 bases, the J end by 4 bases, with 11 bases between. Per germline, CDR1 SEHNR and CDR2 FQNEAQ (reference sequence). The CDR3 extends over 13 amino acids. The CDR3 region is CASSRERSYGYTF. CDR3 bases: TGTGCCAGCAGCCGGGAAAGGAGCTATGGCTACACCTTC.

This clone occurred once. V gene TRBV10-3 combines with J gene TRBJ2-2, with 9 bases lining up with TRBD2. Germline assignment: CDR1 ENHRY and CDR2 SYGVKD. The junction had 14 bases not matched to a gene; V was cut back by 9 bases and J by 6 bases. The CDR3 has 16 amino acids. CDR3 nucleotides: TGTGCCATAAGAGTGCCGGGACTAGCTGAATCCGGGGAGCTGTTTTTT. Its protein product is CAIRVPGLAESGELFF.

The V gene is TRBV18, the J gene TRBJ1-1; 7 bases match TRBD1. Germline CDR1 is KGHSH and CDR2 is LQKENI. The V and J ends lost 3 bases and 2 bases, in that order; junction bases with no gene match: 6. This CDR3 comprises 15 residues. CDR3 DNA sequence: TGTGCCAGCTCACCCTTCGGGACAGATAACACTGAAGCTTTCTTT. This sequence encodes CASSPFGTDNTEAFF. Looking up the rest from reference TRBV18 and TRBJ1-1 gives the full variable domain: NAGVMQNPRHLVRRRGQEARLRCSPMKGHSHVYWYRQLPEEGLKFMVYLQKENIIDESGMPKERFSAEFPKEGPSILRIQQVVRGDSAAYFCASSPFGTDNTEAFFGQGTRLTVV.

V is TRBV9 and J is TRBJ2-3; tentatively, D is TRBD1 (6 bases). Trimming pared 4 bases from V and 2 bases from J, leaving 11 bases between. Germline V lookup: CDR1 SGDLS, CDR2 YYNGEE. The CDR3 is made up of 14 amino acids. The DNA for the CDR3 is TGTGCCAGCAGCCCCAACAGGGCCACAGATACGCAGTATTTT. Translated, it gives CASSPNRATDTQYF.

The genes are TRBV4-2 and TRBJ1-2, with TRBD1 as a possible D gene (5 bases). The CDR3 is 14 amino acids. Germline values: CDR1 LGHNA, CDR2 YNFKEQ. V shed 8 bases and J shed 4 bases, with 17 bases lying between them. Here the CDR3 reads CASADGGSGYGYTF. The DNA for the CDR3 is TGTGCCAGCGCGGACGGGGGGAGTGGCTATGGCTACACCTTC.

CDR3 protein: CASSKHPLTNEKLFF. CDR3 bases: TGCGCCAGCAGCAAACACCCCCTGACTAATGAAAAACTGTTTTTT. This chain links TRBV4-1 with TRBJ1-4; D is unresolved. Germline V gene sequence: CDR1 MGHRA, CDR2 YSYEKL. This CDR3 contains 15 residues. The V and J ends lost 5 bases and 2 bases respectively, with 12 bases between them.

This clone was seen only a few times. The rearrangement joins TRBV6-6 to TRBJ1-4, with 10 bases lining up with TRBD1. This CDR3 contains 15 residues. The germline V gene encodes CDR1 MNHNY and CDR2 SVGAGI (reference sequence). The trim removed 6 bases at V and 7 bases at J, leaving 8 bases unmatched. CDR3 nucleotides: TGTGCCAGCAGCGGAGGACAGGGGGGATTTGAAAAACTGTTTTTT. Translating it yields CASSGGQGGFEKLFF.